What follows are 17 T cell receptor beta chains derived from one specimen sequenced in a study of T cell responses to AZD1222 COVID-19 vaccine. TCRdb's copy holds only in-frame clones and misses some; the assay was immunoSEQ multiplex PCR. The data show approximately 71,000 clones, more than 70% seen once. The specimen comprised peripheral blood, sampled on day 0 of AZD1222 vaccination. The source of these receptors is an adult in good health.

The rearrangement uses TRBV5-1 and TRBJ1-1; no clear D gene. The CDR3 consists of 13 residues. Looked up from germline, CDR1 is SGHRS and CDR2 is YFSETQ. Trimming pared 3 bases from V and 4 bases from J, leaving 10 bases between. CDR3 DNA: TGCGCCAGCAGCTATGACATAAGCACTGAAGCTTTCTTT. Its translation is CASSYDISTEAFF.

The CDR3: CASSFPGEETQYF. In DNA, the CDR3 is TGCGCCAGCAGCTTTCCGGGGGAAGAGACCCAGTACTTC. This rearrangement joins TRBV5-1 to TRBJ2-5; a weak D match, TRBD2 (6 bases). Trimming shortened V by 2 bases and J by 3 bases, and 8 bases separated the two germline ends. Germline V gene lookup returns CDR1 SGHRS and CDR2 YFSETQ. CDR3 length equals 13 residues.

This clone was seen just once. V is TRBV4-1 and J is TRBJ2-3; D assignment may be TRBD1 or TRBD2 (5 bases each). CDR3 size: 14 residues. Trimming shortened V by 1 base and J by 9 bases, and 14 bases separated the two germline ends. CDR1 MGHRA and CDR2 YSYEKL come from the germline V gene. The DNA for the CDR3 is TGCGCCAGCAGCCAAGGACTTAGGGACCTCACGCAGTATTTT. Its protein is CASSQGLRDLTQYF.

The V call is TRBV3-1 (or the pseudogene TRBV3-2), the J call TRBJ2-2, with D tentatively TRBD1 (5 bases). CDR1 and CDR2 (germline): LGHDT, YNNKEL (reference sequence). The germline V and J ends were trimmed by 4 bases and 4 bases, with 13 bases remaining between them. This CDR3 region has 15 residues. CDR3 protein: CASSRARVLTGELFF. In DNA form, the CDR3 reads TGTGCCAGCAGCCGGGCCAGGGTCCTCACCGGGGAGCTGTTTTTT.

This chain connects TRBV19 to TRBJ2-4; 7 nucleotides match TRBD2. The germline CDR1 and CDR2 sequences are LNHDA and SQIVND (reference sequence). The CDR3 spans 15 residues. The trim removed 5 bases at V and 0 bases at J, leaving 4 bases unmatched. The CDR3 nucleotides read TGTGCCAGTAGTGGCGGGGGACTAGCCAAAAACATTCAGTACTTC. Protein: CASSGGGLAKNIQYF.

This chain connects TRBV5-1 to TRBJ1-4, with D possibly TRBD1 on 5 matching bases. This CDR3 comprises 16 residues. V lost 0 bases and J lost 7, with 16 bases in between. In germline, CDR1 is SGHRS, CDR2 YFSETQ. CDR3 protein: CASSLASGGDGEKLFF. The CDR3, as DNA: TGCGCCAGCAGCTTGGCCTCGGGAGGGGATGGTGAAAAACTGTTTTTT.

The V gene is TRBV6-6, the J gene TRBJ1-1; TRBD1 agrees at 8 bases. Germline CDR1 reads MNHNY; CDR2 reads SVGAGI (reference sequence). J was trimmed by 1 base and V by 8 bases; bases with no gene match: 6. The CDR3 consists of 14 residues. CDR3 DNA: TGTGCCAGCTTTGGGACAGGCTCGAACACTGAAGCTTTCTTT. This codes for CASFGTGSNTEAFF.

The rearrangement uses TRBV7-9 and TRBJ1-2; unclear D gene. Germline CDR1 reads SEHNR; CDR2 reads FQNEAQ (reference sequence). V lost 3 bases, J lost 8 bases, and 10 bases lay in between. CDR3 length equals 12 residues. The DNA of the CDR3 is TGTGCCAGCAGCTTTCGTCGGGAGGGCTACACCTTC. Protein sequence: CASSFRREGYTF.

The chain recombines TRBV7-9 with TRBJ1-2, with 12 bases fitting TRBD1. The junction had 8 bases not matched to a gene; V was cut back by 7 bases and J by 8 bases. The CDR3 runs to 14 residues. In germline, CDR1 is SEHNR, CDR2 FQNEAQ (reference sequence). CDR3 region: CASNPGQGATGYTF. As DNA, the CDR3 is TGTGCCAGCAATCCGGGACAGGGGGCGACCGGCTACACCTTC.

The chain couples TRBV28 to TRBJ1-1, with D possibly matching TRBD1 (6 bases). Germline V lookup: CDR1 MDHEN, CDR2 SYDVKM. Trimming removed 3 bases at V and 4 bases at J, with 15 bases between. The CDR3 covers 15 residues. CDR3 region: CASSLSTQGSTEAFF. In DNA, the CDR3 is TGTGCCAGCAGTTTGTCGACACAGGGTTCCACTGAAGCTTTCTTT.

J is TRBJ2-3 and V is TRBV6-4; 7 bases line up with TRBD2. V was clipped by 5 bases and J by 1 base; unmatched bases: 9. This CDR3 region has 16 residues. From germline, CDR1 is MRHNA and CDR2 SNTAGT. The DNA for the CDR3 is TGTGCCAGCAGTACAACCGGGGGGACTGGCACAGATACGCAGTATTTT. Its translation is CASSTTGGTGTDTQYF.

This clone has more than one count but fewer than ten. This sequence joins TRBV7-3 and TRBJ2-1, with D possibly being TRBD1 or TRBD2 (5 bases each). This CDR3 comprises 14 residues. Germline lookup yields CDR1 SGHTA and CDR2 FQGTGA. The V end was cut by 5 bases, the J end by 0 bases, with 8 bases between. The CDR3 sequence: CASSTGTSYNEQFF. The CDR3 bases are TGTGCCAGCAGCACCGGGACCTCCTACAATGAGCAGTTCTTC.

The V gene is TRBV28, the J gene TRBJ2-2, with D hard to call. CDR3 length: 14 residues. V was trimmed by 3 bases and J by 0 bases, leaving 5 bases between them. The V gene's germline CDR1 is MDHEN and CDR2 SYDVKM. CDR3: CASSFTTNTGELFF. The CDR3 DNA sequence: TGTGCCAGCAGTTTTACCACGAACACCGGGGAGCTGTTTTTT.

The chain uses TRBV29-1 and TRBJ1-3; 7 bases map to TRBD1. V was pared by 6 bases and J by 4 bases, with 6 bases of the junction left unmatched. The germline V gene encodes CDR1 SQVTM and CDR2 ANQGSEA. The CDR3 contains 13 residues. The CDR3 DNA follows: TGCAGCGTAAATACAGGGGCGGGAAACACCATATATTTT. Encoded protein: CSVNTGAGNTIYF.

The chain carries TRBV19 and TRBJ2-1, with a weak D call TRBD2 (6 bases). With 1 base removed from V and 9 bases from J, the gap between germline ends came to 10 bases. CDR3 length equals 13 residues. Germline loops: CDR1 LNHDA, CDR2 SQIVND (reference sequence). As DNA, the CDR3 is TGTGCCAGTAGTATAGGGCTAGCGATTGAGCAGTTCTTC. Translated: CASSIGLAIEQFF.

The CDR3 reads CASSYRRGPTDTQYF. The CDR3 DNA reads as TGTGCCAGCAGTTACCGCAGGGGGCCTACAGATACGCAGTATTTT. The rearrangement joins TRBV6-6 to TRBJ2-3, with 8 bases lining up with TRBD1. The ends lost 2 bases at V and 3 bases at J; junction bases unmatched: 4. The CDR3 sequence is 15 residues long. In germline, CDR1 is MNHNY, CDR2 SVGAGI (reference sequence).

Only a few counts were recorded for this clone. This chain uses TRBV19 with TRBJ1-6; a weak D match, TRBD1 (6 bases). Germline-derived CDR1 and CDR2 are LNHDA and SQIVND (reference sequence). V lost 4 bases to trimming and J lost 6 bases, with 13 bases between them. The length of the CDR3 is 15 residues. The CDR3 DNA sequence: TGTGCCAGTAGTACTATTCAGGGGACTAATTCACCCCTCCACTTT. This gives the protein CASSTIQGTNSPLHF.